These 30 T cell receptor beta chains came from one sample sequenced in a study of control samples from healthy donors and cancer patients. Sequenced by immunoSEQ multiplex PCR; TCRdb stores in-frame clones only, minus some. The data contain 120,000 or so clones, roughly 87% of them seen just once; the ten biggest clones take up 7% to 10%. Source material: blood. These TCRs come from a man aged 40-55 years in good health.

The chain combines TRBV4-1 with TRBJ2-3; 10 positions match TRBD2. V shed 0 bases, J shed 4 bases, and the junction held 10 bases outside the gene matches. CDR3 length: 18 amino acids. The germline V gene has CDR1 MGHRA and CDR2 YSYEKL. For the CDR3, the DNA is TGCGCCAGCAGCCAAGAATCTAGCGGGGGCTTTTTTGCAGATACGCAGTATTTT. It translates to CASSQESSGGFFADTQYF.

This sequence joins TRBV10-3 and TRBJ1-1; D ambiguous. The germline gives CDR1 ENHRY, CDR2 SYGVKD. The CDR3 length is 12 residues. V shed 2 bases and J shed 0 bases, with 1 base lying between them. The CDR3 DNA reads TGTGCCATCAGTGAGATGAACACTGAAGCTTTCTTT. Encoded protein: CAISEMNTEAFF.

This clone has a handful of counts. The genes are TRBV27 and TRBJ2-5, with D unresolved. The V end lost 6 bases, the J end lost 2 bases, and 19 bases lay between the germline ends. Germline-derived CDR1 and CDR2 are MNHEY and SMNVEV (reference sequence). The CDR3 has 16 amino acids. CDR3 nucleotides: TGTGCCAGCAGCCCAAGATTGTTATCGACACAAGAGACCCAGTACTTC. Encoded protein: CASSPRLLSTQETQYF.

The chain carries TRBV10-1 and TRBJ1-5; 9 nucleotides match TRBD1. V shed 7 bases, J shed 0 bases, and the junction held 13 bases outside the gene matches. Germline V lookup: CDR1 WNHNN, CDR2 SYGVQD (reference sequence). This CDR3 region has 18 residues. The CDR3 region is CASTLDRGVILSNQPQHF. For the CDR3, the DNA is TGCGCCAGCACTTTGGACAGGGGCGTAATCCTTAGCAATCAGCCCCAGCATTTT.

This sequence joins TRBV10-3 and TRBJ1-3; D is possibly TRBD1 (5 bases). V was trimmed by 10 bases and J by 8 bases, leaving 15 bases between them. The CDR3 runs to 12 residues. Germline loops: CDR1 ENHRY, CDR2 SYGVKD. The CDR3 spells CATGGVPDTIYF. DNA of the CDR3: TGTGCCACAGGAGGGGTTCCAGACACCATATATTTT.

The V and J genes are TRBV6-5 and TRBJ1-1; 10 positions match TRBD1. Trimming removed 2 bases from V and 2 bases from J; junction bases left unmatched: 5. CDR1 MNHEY and CDR2 SVGAGI come from the germline V gene. The CDR3 runs to 16 residues. The CDR3 DNA is TGTGCCAGCAGTTACCGGGGACAGGGGTTAAACACTGAAGCTTTCTTT. Its translation: CASSYRGQGLNTEAFF.

There are a few counts of this clone. The chain couples TRBV6-1 to TRBJ1-4, with D possibly TRBD1 on 6 matching bases. The germline V gene encodes CDR1 MNHNS and CDR2 SASEGT. This CDR3 is built from 15 residues. The ends were cut back, 2 bases at V and 8 bases at J, with 15 bases in the middle. The CDR3 reads CASSETAGDIEKLFF. DNA for the CDR3: TGTGCCAGCAGTGAAACGGCAGGGGATATCGAAAAACTGTTTTTT.

The chain joins TRBV11-3 to TRBJ1-5; 8 bases fit TRBD1. The V segment lost 5 bases and the J segment 4 bases; nucleotides outside the gene matches: 10. There are 16 residues in the CDR3. Germline CDR1 SGHNT, CDR2 YENEEA. For the CDR3, the DNA is TGTGCCAGCAGCAACAACGGACAGGGTTGGAATCAGCCCCAGCATTTT. It is translated as CASSNNGQGWNQPQHF.

The rearrangement joins TRBV7-2 to TRBJ2-7, with D possibly matching TRBD2 (6 bases). This CDR3 region has 15 residues. Germline V lookup: CDR1 SGHTA, CDR2 FQGNSA. With 5 bases removed from V and 2 bases from J, the gap between germline ends came to 16 bases. CDR3 sequence: CASSPTAGRTYEQYF. As DNA, the CDR3 is TGTGCCAGCAGCCCCACTGCGGGGCGAACCTACGAGCAGTACTTC.

The chain couples TRBV5-4 to TRBJ2-5, with TRBD1 matching over 8 bases. The CDR3 loop spans 12 amino acids. Germline trimming cut 9 bases from V and 5 bases from J; bases unmatched to any gene: 6. CDR1 SGHNT and CDR2 YYREEE come from the germline V gene (reference sequence). Here the CDR3 DNA reads TGTGCCATCCAGGGGGCGCGGGAGACCCAGTACTTC. Translation: CAIQGARETQYF. The full variable domain, completed using reference TRBV5-4 and TRBJ2-5, is ETGVTQSPTHLIKTRGQQVTLRCSSQSGHNTVSWYQQALGQGPQFIFQYYREEENGRGNFPPRFSGLQFPNYSSELNVNALELDDSALYLCAIQGARETQYFGPGTRLLVL.

V gene TRBV5-6 combines with J gene TRBJ2-3, with D unresolved. V lost 0 bases and J 0 bases, leaving 8 bases between the germline ends. The germline V gene encodes CDR1 SGHDT and CDR2 YYEEEE. There are 15 residues in the CDR3. The CDR3 here is CASSLGRRSTDTQYF. The CDR3 region has the DNA TGTGCCAGCAGCTTGGGACGGAGAAGCACAGATACGCAGTATTTT.

J is TRBJ1-2 and V is TRBV30; tentative D call: TRBD1 (5 bases). Trimming pared 4 bases from V and 0 bases from J, leaving 15 bases between. Germline-derived CDR1 and CDR2 are GTSNPN and SVGIG (reference sequence). The CDR3 sequence is 15 residues long. In DNA, the CDR3 is TGTGCCTGGACCCCAGGGACGGGAGCTAACTATGGCTACACCTTC. Translating gives CAWTPGTGANYGYTF.

With respect to this clone: The same CDR3 is also encoded by other DNA sequences in this sample. The chain has TRBV4-1 and TRBJ2-1, with 7 positions matching TRBD1. Germline lookup yields CDR1 MGHRA and CDR2 YSYEKL. V lost 1 base and J lost 8; bases outside the gene matches: 5. The CDR3 consists of 14 residues. The CDR3 DNA reads as TGCGCCAGCAGCCAAGGACAGGGTCTGGATGAGCAGTTCTTC. Encoded protein: CASSQGQGLDEQFF.

The CDR3 DNA sequence: TGCGCCAGCAGTGTGGCGGGGAATAAAGAGACCCAGTACTTC. This translates into CASSVAGNKETQYF. The gene calls are TRBV5-1 and TRBJ2-5; tentative D call: TRBD2 (6 bases). The V end was cut by 5 bases, the J end by 3 bases, with 14 bases between. The CDR3 spans 14 residues. Germline values: CDR1 SGHRS, CDR2 YFSETQ.

This clone appeared a single time. The chain joins TRBV5-1 to TRBJ1-6; D is uncertain. CDR3 length equals 15 residues. Germline loops: CDR1 SGHRS, CDR2 YFSETQ. Trimming took 4 bases from V and 0 from J, leaving 8 bases between them. The CDR3 here is CASSPSSSYNSPLHF. CDR3 bases: TGCGCCAGCAGCCCTTCATCCTCCTATAATTCACCCCTCCACTTT.

The V and J genes are TRBV6-6 and TRBJ1-2; no clear D. This CDR3 region has 13 residues. The V end lost 6 bases, the J end lost 4 bases, and 12 bases lay between the germline ends. CDR1 is MNHNY, CDR2 SVGAGI, per germline (reference sequence). The CDR3 sequence is CASSLAHGYGYTF. The CDR3, as DNA: TGTGCCAGCAGCCTCGCACACGGCTATGGCTACACCTTC.

The V call is TRBV14, the J call TRBJ1-2, with D unclear. The germline V gene has CDR1 SGHDN and CDR2 FVKESK. CDR3 length equals 12 residues. Trimming stripped 5 bases from V and 2 bases from J, with 6 bases between. The CDR3 nucleotides are TGTGCCAGCAGCAGGCAGAACTATGGCTACACCTTC. Protein product: CASSRQNYGYTF.

This rearrangement joins TRBV7-2 to TRBJ2-3, with 11 bases that match TRBD2. The trim removed 3 bases at V and 5 bases at J, leaving 7 bases unmatched. The CDR3 sequence is 16 residues long. CDR1 is SGHTA and CDR2 is FQGNSA in the germline V gene. The CDR3: CASSLVASGGQDTQYF. CDR3 nucleotides: TGTGCCAGCAGCTTGGTGGCTAGCGGGGGGCAAGATACGCAGTATTTT. Full variable domain (remainder filled in from reference TRBV7-2 and TRBJ2-3): GAGVSQSPSNKVTEKGKDVELRCDPISGHTALYWYRQSLGQGLEFLIYFQGNSAPDKSGLPSDRFSAERTGGSVSTLTIQRTQQEDSAVYLCASSLVASGGQDTQYFGPGTRLTVL.

This chain links TRBV2 with TRBJ2-5, with D unclear. The ends were cut back, 6 bases at V and 0 bases at J, with 8 bases in the middle. The germline CDR1 and CDR2 sequences are SNHLY and FYNNEI. This CDR3 is built from 13 residues. This chain's CDR3 is CASRVGYQETQYF. CDR3 nucleotides: TGTGCCAGCAGGGTTGGCTACCAAGAGACCCAGTACTTC.

The J gene is TRBJ1-1, the V gene TRBV10-3; D is unclear. Germline CDR1 reads ENHRY; CDR2 reads SYGVKD. This CDR3 spans 13 amino acids. The V end was cut by 10 bases, the J end by 5 bases, with 17 bases between. CDR3 sequence reads: CATRDKSGTEAFF. The CDR3 coding sequence is TGTGCCACCCGAGACAAATCTGGAACTGAAGCTTTCTTT.

As DNA, the CDR3 is TGTGCCAGCAGCTTTACCGGGGGACGGGGCTACACCTTC. Translation gives CASSFTGGRGYTF. The gene calls are TRBV5-6 and TRBJ1-2; D is perhaps TRBD1 (5 bases). Germline V gene lookup returns CDR1 SGHDT and CDR2 YYEEEE. The CDR3 extends over 13 amino acids. V lost 2 bases to trimming and J lost 8 bases, with 13 bases between them.

CDR3 bases: TGTGCCATGGGGACAGGACTCTACGAGCAGTACTTC. It translates to CAMGTGLYEQYF. The chain carries TRBV10-3 and TRBJ2-7; 8 nucleotides agree with TRBD1. V trimming: 9 bases; J trimming: 3 bases; junction bases outside the gene matches: 4. The CDR3 contains 12 residues. The germline V gene encodes CDR1 ENHRY and CDR2 SYGVKD.

V and J are TRBV19 and TRBJ2-2; D remains ambiguous. Germline CDR1 reads LNHDA; CDR2 reads SQIVND (reference sequence). The CDR3 sequence is 16 residues long. The V end was cut by 6 bases, the J end by 0 bases, with 14 bases between. DNA for the CDR3: TGTGCCAGTAGCTCCGGGTCTCGCGCGAACACCGGGGAGCTGTTTTTT. Encoded protein: CASSSGSRANTGELFF.

Only one count was recorded for this clone. The J gene is TRBJ1-2, the V gene TRBV7-2; D not certain. V was trimmed by 0 bases and J by 7 bases, leaving 9 bases between them. The CDR3 loop spans 13 amino acids. Germline V CDR1 and CDR2: SGHTA, FQGNSA. CDR3 DNA sequence: TGTGCCAGCAGCTTAGCAGGGATGGGTGGCTACACCTTC. Translation gives CASSLAGMGGYTF.

This clone was counted only a few times. For the CDR3, the DNA is TGTGCCAGCAGCTTTGCCCGAAACACCATATATTTT. Amino acids: CASSFARNTIYF. The chain employs TRBV14 and TRBJ1-3, with D uncertain. The CDR3 sequence is 12 residues long. Germline CDR1 and CDR2: SGHDN and FVKESK. V lost 5 bases and J lost 5, with 7 bases in between.

The chain links TRBV20-1 to TRBJ2-7, with 9 positions matching TRBD2. Per germline, CDR1 DFQATT and CDR2 SNEGSKA (reference sequence). Unmatched junction bases numbered 3, after V lost 7 bases and J lost 5 bases. The CDR3 covers 11 residues. The CDR3 nucleotides are TGCAGTGTAGCGGGGGCCAACGAGCAGTACTTC. This codes for CSVAGANEQYF.

This chain joins TRBV7-6 and TRBJ1-4; D is undetermined. The germline V gene has CDR1 SGHVS and CDR2 FNYEAQ. V was trimmed by 5 bases and J by 5 bases, leaving 9 bases between them. This CDR3 has 13 amino acids. The CDR3 reads CASSLTLNEKLFF. The CDR3 DNA reads TGTGCCAGCAGCCTCACCCTGAATGAAAAACTGTTTTTT.

This clone has only one observation. This chain links TRBV2 with TRBJ1-1; no reliable D call. CDR3 size: 13 residues. From germline, CDR1 is SNHLY and CDR2 FYNNEI. Between the trimmed V and J ends, which lost 6 bases and 0 bases, there was a span of 8 bases. For the CDR3, the DNA is TGTGCCAGCAGCCTGACTATGAACACTGAAGCTTTCTTT. Protein: CASSLTMNTEAFF.

This clone was seen a single time. The chain is built from TRBV7-8 and TRBJ1-5; D not certain. Germline CDR1 and CDR2: SGHVS and FQNEAQ. This CDR3 region has 16 residues. The V end was cut by 0 bases, the J end by 0 bases, with 9 bases between. The CDR3 protein is CASSLAAFNSNQPQHF. DNA for the CDR3: TGTGCCAGCAGCTTAGCGGCGTTCAATAGCAATCAGCCCCAGCATTTT.

The chain couples TRBV5-1 to TRBJ1-1, with TRBD1 as a possible D gene (5 bases). The CDR3 runs to 14 residues. CDR1 is SGHRS, CDR2 YFSETQ, per germline. The V and J ends lost 0 bases and 4 bases respectively, with 10 bases between them. Here the CDR3 reads CASSLAGGSTEAFF. CDR3 in DNA: TGCGCCAGCAGCTTGGCCGGGGGAAGCACTGAAGCTTTCTTT.